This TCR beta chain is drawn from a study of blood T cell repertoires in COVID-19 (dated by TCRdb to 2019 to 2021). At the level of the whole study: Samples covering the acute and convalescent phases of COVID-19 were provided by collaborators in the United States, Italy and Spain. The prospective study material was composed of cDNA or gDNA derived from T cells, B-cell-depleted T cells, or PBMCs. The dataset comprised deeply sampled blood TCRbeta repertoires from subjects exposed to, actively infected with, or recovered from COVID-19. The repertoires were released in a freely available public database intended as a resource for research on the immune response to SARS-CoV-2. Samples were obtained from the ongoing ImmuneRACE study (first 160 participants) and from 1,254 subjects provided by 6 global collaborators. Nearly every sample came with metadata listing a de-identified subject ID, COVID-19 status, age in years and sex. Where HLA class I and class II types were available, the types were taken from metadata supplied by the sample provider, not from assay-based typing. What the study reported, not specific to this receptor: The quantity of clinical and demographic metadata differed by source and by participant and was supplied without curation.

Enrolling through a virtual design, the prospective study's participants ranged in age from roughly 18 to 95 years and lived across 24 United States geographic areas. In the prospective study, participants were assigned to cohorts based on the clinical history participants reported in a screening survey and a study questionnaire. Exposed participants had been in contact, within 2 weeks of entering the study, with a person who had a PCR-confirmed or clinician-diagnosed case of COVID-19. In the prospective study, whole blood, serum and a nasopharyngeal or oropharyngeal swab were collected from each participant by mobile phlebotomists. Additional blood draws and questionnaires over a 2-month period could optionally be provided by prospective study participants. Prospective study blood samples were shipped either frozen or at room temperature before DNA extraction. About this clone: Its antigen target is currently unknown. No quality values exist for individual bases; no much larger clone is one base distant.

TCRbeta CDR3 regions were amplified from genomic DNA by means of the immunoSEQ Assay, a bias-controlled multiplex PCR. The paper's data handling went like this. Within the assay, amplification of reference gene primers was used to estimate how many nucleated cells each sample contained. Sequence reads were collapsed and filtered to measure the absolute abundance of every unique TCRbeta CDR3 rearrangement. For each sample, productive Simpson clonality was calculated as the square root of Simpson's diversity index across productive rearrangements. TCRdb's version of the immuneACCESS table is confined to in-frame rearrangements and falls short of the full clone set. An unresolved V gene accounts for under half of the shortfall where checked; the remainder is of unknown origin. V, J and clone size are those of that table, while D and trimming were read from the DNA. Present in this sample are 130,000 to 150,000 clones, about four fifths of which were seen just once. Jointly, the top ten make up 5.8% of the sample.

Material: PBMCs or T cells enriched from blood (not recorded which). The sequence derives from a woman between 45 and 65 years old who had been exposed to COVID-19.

The CDR3 protein: CSVVAGGGEPQHF. The sequenced DNA is TGCAGCGTTGTAGCGGGCGGAGGGGAGCCCCAGCATTTT. The rearranged chain carries TRBV29-1 and TRBJ1-5; a tentative D call is TRBD1 (5 bases match). From a lookup of the germline V gene, CDR1 and CDR2 are SQVTM and ANQGSEA. The junction carries 15 bases between V and J, which are trimmed by 4 bases and 8 bases respectively. Measured from the cysteine to the phenylalanine, the CDR3 is 13 residues long. Kept here is only the CDR3 DNA, which spans 39 bases and is read in frame from base 1.